This TCR beta chain was sequenced in a study of blood T cells in healthy people across ages. Through a sample-barcoded 5' primer and a J-beta primer mix, a second PCR was run for about 6 to 11 cycles. TCRdb recomputed calls from the 5' RACE reads with MiXCR, one row per CDR3 protein. Among 1.5 million to 2 million distinct CDR3 sequences listed, around 48% were seen once. The CDR3 consists of 16 residues. Unmatched junction bases numbered 8, after V lost 5 bases and J lost 0 bases. CDR1 is SGHVS, CDR2 FNYEAQ, per germline. This clonotype has a count of ten or more. This chain links TRBV7-6 with TRBJ2-3, with 7 bases identical to TRBD1. The clonotype was recovered from a woman between 35 and 50 years old in good health. Sequencing was carried out using blood. CDR3 DNA: TGTGCCAGCAGCCCCGGTACAGGGGCCAGCACAGATACGCAGTATTTT. This gives the protein CASSPGTGASTDTQYF.